Shown below are 25 T cell receptor beta chains from a single sample sequenced in a study of shared clonotypes between healthy human individuals. The assay was immunoSEQ multiplex PCR, and TCRdb's table has in-frame clones only and misses some. The repertoire consists of some 470,000 clones, with approximately 80% occurring once and the leading ten covering roughly 13%. The sample comprised PBMCs. All receptors come from a woman aged 35 to 49 in good health. Some clones in this sample may be carry-over from other donors' samples.

V gene TRBV5-1 combines with J gene TRBJ2-7; the match to TRBD1 covers 8 bases. V was pared by 1 base and J by 3 bases, with 6 bases of the junction left unmatched. This CDR3 is built from 15 residues. Looked up from germline, CDR1 is SGHRS and CDR2 is YFSETQ. The CDR3 sequence: CASSLTGTGLYEQYF. As DNA, the CDR3 is TGCGCCAGCAGCTTGACCGGGACAGGCCTCTACGAGCAGTACTTC. The full variable domain, its missing parts supplied by reference TRBV5-1 and TRBJ2-7, is KAGVTQTPRYLIKTRGQQVTLSCSPISGHRSVSWYQQTPGQGLQFLFEYFSETQRNKGNFPGRFSGRQFSNSRSEMNVSTLELGDSALYLCASSLTGTGLYEQYFGPGTRLTVT.

The chain employs TRBV30 and TRBJ1-4; possible D gene TRBD1, 6 bases. V dropped 2 bases and J dropped 8 bases, with 15 bases sitting between them. Germline V lookup: CDR1 GTSNPN, CDR2 SVGIG (reference sequence). The CDR3 length is 14 residues. CDR3 region: CAWSTGGYGEKLFF. CDR3 nucleotide sequence: TGTGCCTGGAGTACTGGGGGCTACGGAGAAAAACTGTTTTTT.

V gene TRBV6-4 combines with J gene TRBJ2-2; D might be TRBD1 or TRBD2, each matching 5 bases. Germline V gives CDR1 MRHNA, CDR2 SNTAGT. V lost 6 bases and J lost 0, with 11 bases in between. The length of the CDR3 is 15 residues. CDR3 bases: TGTGCCAGCAGCCCGGGACCCACGAACACCGGGGAGCTGTTTTTT. Its translation: CASSPGPTNTGELFF.

Remarks on this clone: Additional DNA sequences in this sample encode the identical CDR3. DNA for the CDR3: TGTGCCAGTAGACGGACAGGCAATAGCAATCAGCCCCAGCATTTT. It yields the protein CASRRTGNSNQPQHF. This chain links TRBV19 with TRBJ1-5; 7 nucleotides align to TRBD1. The CDR3 consists of 15 residues. Germline V gene lookup returns CDR1 LNHDA and CDR2 SQIVND (reference sequence). V dropped 6 bases and J dropped 0; count of bases not matched to a gene: 5.

This clone occurred many times. The chain has TRBV2 and TRBJ1-5; tentatively, D is TRBD1 (6 bases). Germline-derived CDR1 and CDR2 are SNHLY and FYNNEI. The V end was cut by 7 bases, the J end by 3 bases, with 10 bases between. The CDR3 length is 13 residues. CDR3 in DNA: TGTGCCAGCATTGGGGGGGCCAATCAGCCCCAGCATTTT. Residues: CASIGGANQPQHF. Drawing the rest from reference TRBV2 and TRBJ1-5, the complete variable domain is EPEVTQTPSHQVTQMGQEVILRCVPISNHLYFYWYRQILGQKVEFLVSFYNNEISEKSEIFDDQFSVERPDGSNFTLKIRSTKLEDSAMYFCASIGGANQPQHFGDGTRLSIL.

This clone occurred once. V and J are TRBV7-9 and TRBJ2-3; 7 bases are a match to TRBD2. The CDR3 runs to 16 residues. The germline CDR1 and CDR2 sequences are SEHNR and FQNEAQ (reference sequence). V gave up 1 base and J gave up 5 bases; unmatched junction bases: 9. CDR3 bases: TGTGCCAGCAGCTTAGTGGCGGGAGAGCCAGAAGATACGCAGTATTTT. It encodes CASSLVAGEPEDTQYF.

This clone was picked up many times. The chain is built from TRBV27 and TRBJ1-5, with unresolved D. This CDR3 has 12 amino acids. With 10 bases removed from V and 7 bases from J, the gap between germline ends came to 14 bases. CDR1 is MNHEY and CDR2 is SMNVEV in the germline V gene (reference sequence). This chain's CDR3 is CATSGVGQPQHF. CDR3 nucleotide sequence: TGTGCCACTAGCGGGGTGGGCCAGCCCCAGCATTTT.

The chain recombines TRBV19 with TRBJ1-3, with D possibly being TRBD1 (5 bases). CDR3 length: 15 amino acids. In germline, CDR1 is LNHDA, CDR2 SQIVND (reference sequence). Trimming shortened V by 3 bases and J by 4 bases, and 13 bases separated the two germline ends. CDR3 region: CASSIPGRAGNTIYF. The CDR3 nucleotides read TGTGCCAGTAGTATTCCGGGCAGGGCCGGAAACACCATATATTTT.

This chain connects TRBV4-2 to TRBJ2-3; 11 bases agree with TRBD2. Germline assignment: CDR1 LGHNA and CDR2 YNFKEQ. V was clipped by 5 bases and J by 6 bases; unmatched bases: 16. The CDR3 is made up of 18 amino acids. CDR3 in amino acids: CASSLPPSGRSRADTQYF. The CDR3 DNA sequence: TGTGCCAGCAGCTTGCCCCCTAGCGGGAGGTCTCGAGCGGATACGCAGTATTTT.

A note on this clone: The sample carries other DNA sequences with the same CDR3. The chain recombines TRBV5-1 with TRBJ1-1, with no clear D. The V end was cut by 2 bases, the J end by 0 bases, with 8 bases between. CDR1 is SGHRS, CDR2 YFSETQ, per germline. This CDR3 spans 14 amino acids. The CDR3: CASSLDTVNTEAFF. The CDR3 region has the DNA TGCGCCAGCAGCTTAGACACAGTGAACACTGAAGCTTTCTTT.

The chain combines TRBV10-2 with TRBJ2-3, with TRBD1 as a possible D gene (5 bases). Between the trimmed V and J ends, which lost 3 bases and 4 bases, there was a span of 8 bases. This CDR3 is 13 amino acids long. Per the germline V gene, CDR1 is WSHSY and CDR2 is SAAADI. The CDR3 bases are TGCGCCAGCAGTGACAGGGCTGCAGATACGCAGTATTTT. It specifies CASSDRAADTQYF.

The chain has TRBV28 and TRBJ1-6, with D possibly being TRBD1 (6 bases). V lost 8 bases, J lost 14 bases, and 13 bases lay in between. The CDR3 has 11 amino acids. Germline CDR1 reads MDHEN; CDR2 reads SYDVKM. This CDR3 reads CASLGGRALHF. The CDR3 region has the DNA TGTGCCAGCCTGGGGGGCAGGGCCCTCCACTTT. The entire variable domain, with the rest obtained from reference TRBV28 and TRBJ1-6, is as follows: DVKVTQSSRYLVKRTGEKVFLECVQDMDHENMFWYRQDPGLGLRLIYFSYDVKMKEKGDIPEGYSVSREKKERFSLILESASTNQTSMYLCASLGGRALHFGNGTRLTVT.

The genes are TRBV9 and TRBJ2-7; D possibly corresponds to TRBD2 (6 bases). CDR3 length equals 14 residues. Trimming shortened V by 0 bases and J by 5 bases, and 12 bases separated the two germline ends. Germline lookup yields CDR1 SGDLS and CDR2 YYNGEE. The CDR3 protein is CASSVGSSGNEQYF. CDR3 DNA: TGTGCCAGCAGCGTAGGGAGTAGCGGCAACGAGCAGTACTTC.

This chain uses TRBV4-2 with TRBJ2-1, with D perhaps assigned TRBD1 or TRBD2 (5 bases each). V lost 4 bases, J lost 8 bases, and 18 bases lay in between. The CDR3 length is 15 residues. From germline, CDR1 is LGHNA and CDR2 YNFKEQ. The CDR3 DNA follows: TGTGCCAGCAGCCCTCGACTGGGGCTAGCATATGAGCAGTTCTTC. This gives the protein CASSPRLGLAYEQFF.

This clone has a single count. The rearrangement links TRBV5-8 to TRBJ1-1, with D uncertain. Germline values: CDR1 SGHTS, CDR2 YDEGEE. V was clipped by 2 bases and J by 4 bases, with 12 bases between them. This CDR3 has 14 amino acids. CDR3 coding DNA: TGTGCCAGCAGCTTTATGACATATAGCACTGAAGCTTTCTTT. It specifies CASSFMTYSTEAFF.

This chain connects TRBV7-2 to TRBJ2-3; D might be TRBD2 (6 bases). Per germline, CDR1 SGHTA and CDR2 FQGNSA. There are 13 residues in the CDR3. V was clipped by 10 bases and J by 2 bases, with 13 bases between them. The CDR3 here is CATGSGITDTQYF. The CDR3 region has the DNA TGTGCCACCGGTAGCGGAATCACAGATACGCAGTATTTT. Full variable domain (rest looked up from reference TRBV7-2 and TRBJ2-3): GAGVSQSPSNKVTEKGKDVELRCDPISGHTALYWYRQSLGQGLEFLIYFQGNSAPDKSGLPSDRFSAERTGGSVSTLTIQRTQQEDSAVYLCATGSGITDTQYFGPGTRLTVL.

This chain uses TRBV11-2 with TRBJ2-7, with D maybe TRBD1 (5 bases). Germline CDR1 SGHAT, CDR2 FQNNGV. V was pared by 2 bases and J by 6 bases, with 14 bases between. The CDR3 runs 14 residues. As DNA, the CDR3 is TGTGCCAGCAGCTTACACTACCCAGGGTTCGAGCAGTACTTC. It translates to CASSLHYPGFEQYF.

The chain uses TRBV10-2 and TRBJ2-7; 9 bases fit TRBD1. CDR1 and CDR2 (germline): WSHSY, SAAADI. The CDR3 loop spans 17 amino acids. The junction had 12 bases not matched to a gene; V was cut back by 3 bases and J by 3 bases. CDR3 DNA: TGCGCCAGCAGTGACCCTTTTAGCCCGGGACAGGGCTACGAGCAGTACTTC. As protein: CASSDPFSPGQGYEQYF.

On this clone itself: Being one base from a much bigger clone, this may be a read error. The chain has TRBV6-4 and TRBJ2-2; D might be TRBD1 (6 bases). This CDR3 is 15 amino acids long. Germline loops: CDR1 MRHNA, CDR2 SNTAGT. The V end lost 3 bases, the J end lost 4 bases, and 12 bases lay between the germline ends. Here the CDR3 reads CASSEEQGTTGELFF. For the CDR3, the DNA is TGTGCCAGCAGTGAAGAACAGGGAACCACCGGGGAGCTGTTTTTT.

The chain joins TRBV7-6 to TRBJ2-2; 10 positions match TRBD1. This CDR3 has 19 residues. Germline V gene data show CDR1 as SGHVS and CDR2 as FNYEAQ. The trim removed 5 bases at V and 1 base at J, leaving 13 bases unmatched. The DNA for the CDR3 is TGTGCCAGCAGCCGTTGGACAGGGGGAAGGGACAGGAACACCGGGGAGCTGTTTTTT. Amino acids: CASSRWTGGRDRNTGELFF.

The chain carries TRBV7-2 and TRBJ2-1; 10 bases map to TRBD2. The ends lost 3 bases at V and 10 bases at J; junction bases unmatched: 9. The CDR3 spans 15 residues. Germline V lookup: CDR1 SGHTA, CDR2 FQGNSA. The DNA of the CDR3 is TGTGCCAGCAGCTTGGCGATAGCGGGGGGCCGGGAGCAGTTCTTC. Translation gives CASSLAIAGGREQFF. Based on the CDR3 plus reference TRBV7-2 and TRBJ2-1, the full variable domain is GAGVSQSPSNKVTEKGKDVELRCDPISGHTALYWYRQSLGQGLEFLIYFQGNSAPDKSGLPSDRFSAERTGGSVSTLTIQRTQQEDSAVYLCASSLAIAGGREQFFGPGTRLTVL.

This chain links TRBV6-5 with TRBJ2-3, with 7 bases that match TRBD1. Germline V lookup: CDR1 MNHEY, CDR2 SVGAGI. Losses at the gene ends were 4 bases for V and 3 bases for J; bases not matched to a gene: 10. There are 16 residues in the CDR3. In DNA form, the CDR3 reads TGTGCCAGCAGTTCGCAACTGCCAGGGGGAACAGATACGCAGTATTTT. Residues: CASSSQLPGGTDTQYF.

The chain couples TRBV6-1 to TRBJ2-6; 7 bases map to TRBD2. The V and J ends lost 3 bases and 0 bases, in that order; junction bases with no gene match: 2. Germline loops: CDR1 MNHNS, CDR2 SASEGT. The CDR3 is made up of 16 amino acids. CDR3 sequence reads: CASSDLAASGANVLTF. The CDR3 DNA sequence: TGTGCCAGCAGTGATCTAGCGGCCTCTGGGGCCAACGTCCTGACTTTC.

The chain uses TRBV5-4 and TRBJ2-7; D is uncertain. In germline, CDR1 is SGHNT, CDR2 YYREEE (reference sequence). Trimming pared 4 bases from V and 10 bases from J, leaving 12 bases between. The CDR3 spans 11 residues. CDR3 coding DNA: TGTGCCAGCAGCCAAGGGCCCGCACAGTACTTC. Its translation: CASSQGPAQYF. Using reference TRBV5-4 and TRBJ2-7 for the parts outside the CDR3, the full variable domain is ETGVTQSPTHLIKTRGQQVTLRCSSQSGHNTVSWYQQALGQGPQFIFQYYREEENGRGNFPPRFSGLQFPNYSSELNVNALELDDSALYLCASSQGPAQYFGPGTRLTVT.

This rearrangement joins TRBV2 to TRBJ2-1, with D perhaps matching TRBD1 or TRBD2 (5 bases each). This CDR3 is 14 amino acids long. V was cut by 2 bases and J by 9 bases, with 14 bases left in between. CDR1 and CDR2 (germline): SNHLY, FYNNEI. CDR3 sequence: CASSELIGAGEQFF. CDR3 DNA: TGTGCCAGCAGTGAATTGATAGGGGCGGGTGAGCAGTTCTTC.